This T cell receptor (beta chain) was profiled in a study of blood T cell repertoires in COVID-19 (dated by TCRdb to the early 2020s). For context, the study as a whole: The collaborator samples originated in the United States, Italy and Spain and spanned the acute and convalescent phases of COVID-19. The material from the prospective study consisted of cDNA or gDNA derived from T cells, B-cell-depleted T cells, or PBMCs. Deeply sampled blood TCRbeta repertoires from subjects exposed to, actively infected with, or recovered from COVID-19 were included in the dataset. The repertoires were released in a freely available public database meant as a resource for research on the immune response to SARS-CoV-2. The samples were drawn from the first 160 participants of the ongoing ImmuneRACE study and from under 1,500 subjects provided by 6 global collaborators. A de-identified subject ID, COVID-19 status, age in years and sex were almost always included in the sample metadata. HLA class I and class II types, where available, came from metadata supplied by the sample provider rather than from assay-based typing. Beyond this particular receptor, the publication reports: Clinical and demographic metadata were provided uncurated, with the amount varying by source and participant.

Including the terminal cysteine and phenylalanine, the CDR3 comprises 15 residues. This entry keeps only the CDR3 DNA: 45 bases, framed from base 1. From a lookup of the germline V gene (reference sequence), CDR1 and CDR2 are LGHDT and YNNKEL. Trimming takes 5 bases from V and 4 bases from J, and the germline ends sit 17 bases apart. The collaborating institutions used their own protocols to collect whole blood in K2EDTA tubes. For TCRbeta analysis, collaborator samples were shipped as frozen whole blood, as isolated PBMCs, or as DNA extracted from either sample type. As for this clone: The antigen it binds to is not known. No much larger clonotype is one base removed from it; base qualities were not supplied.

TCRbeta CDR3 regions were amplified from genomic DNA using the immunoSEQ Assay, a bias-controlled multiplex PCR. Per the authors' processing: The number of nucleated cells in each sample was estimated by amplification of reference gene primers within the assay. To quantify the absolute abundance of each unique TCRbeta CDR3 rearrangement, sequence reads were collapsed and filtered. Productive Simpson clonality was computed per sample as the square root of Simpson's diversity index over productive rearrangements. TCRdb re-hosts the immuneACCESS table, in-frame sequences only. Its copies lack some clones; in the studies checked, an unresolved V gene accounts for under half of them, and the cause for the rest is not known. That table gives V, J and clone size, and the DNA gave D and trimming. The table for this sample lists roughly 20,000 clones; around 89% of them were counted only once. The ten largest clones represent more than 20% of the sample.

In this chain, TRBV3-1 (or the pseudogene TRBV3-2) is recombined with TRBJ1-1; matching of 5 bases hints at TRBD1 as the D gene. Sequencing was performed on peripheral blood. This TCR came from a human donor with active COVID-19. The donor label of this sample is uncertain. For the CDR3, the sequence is CASSELPDSGTEAFF. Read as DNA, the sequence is TGTGCCAGCAGCGAGTTGCCTGACAGTGGCACTGAAGCTTTCTTT.